This T cell receptor (beta chain) originates from a study of blood T cell repertoires in COVID-19 (dated by TCRdb to 2020 to 2021). In the study overall: The collaborator samples originated in the United States, Italy and Spain and spanned the acute and convalescent phases of COVID-19. Where HLA class I and class II types were available, the types were taken from metadata supplied by the sample provider, not from assay-based typing. A freely available public database, intended as a resource for researchers studying the immune response to SARS-CoV-2, is where the repertoires were released. The prospective study material was composed of cDNA or gDNA derived from T cells, B-cell-depleted T cells, or PBMCs. Samples came from the ongoing ImmuneRACE study (first 160 participants) plus 1,254 subjects from 6 global collaborators. Subjects who had been exposed to COVID-19, were actively infected with it, or had recovered from it provided the deeply sampled blood TCRbeta repertoires that made up the dataset. Nearly every sample came with metadata listing a de-identified subject ID, COVID-19 status, age in years and sex.

Broad study findings and their caveats: How much clinical and demographic metadata was included differed by source and by participant, and the metadata was provided uncurated.

The cysteine opens and the phenylalanine closes a CDR3 of 17 amino acids. Just the 51-base CDR3 DNA is kept, in frame starting at base 1. At the junction V is shortened by 1 base and J by 5 bases; bases outside the gene matches: 7. CDR1 LGHDT and CDR2 YNNKEL were looked up in the germline V gene (reference sequence). A word on this clone: No cognate antigen has been identified for it. The sample holds no much larger clone one base away, and base qualities are not on file.

The immunoSEQ Assay, a bias-controlled multiplex PCR, was used to amplify TCRbeta CDR3 regions from genomic DNA. The authors processed their data as follows. Within the assay, amplification of reference gene primers was used to estimate how many nucleated cells each sample contained. To quantify the absolute abundance of each unique TCRbeta CDR3 rearrangement, sequence reads were collapsed and filtered. For each sample, productive Simpson clonality was calculated as the square root of Simpson's diversity index across productive rearrangements. As stored in TCRdb, this immuneACCESS dataset retains in-frame rearrangements with V and J assigned. A fraction of the clones does not appear; measured against another copy, unresolved V genes explain less than half of the discrepancy, and the remainder lacks a known reason. The V and J calls and clone size come from that table; D and trimming were worked out from the DNA. The sample contains 55,000 to 80,000 clones, less than 85% of them found a single time. Jointly, the top ten make up approximately 18% of the sample.

Each collaborating institution followed its own protocols to collect whole blood in K2EDTA tubes. For TCRbeta analysis, collaborators shipped samples in one of three forms: frozen whole blood, isolated PBMCs, or DNA extracted from either of those sample types. Sample: peripheral blood. Recombination linked TRBV3-1 (or the pseudogene TRBV3-2) to TRBJ2-2; TRBD2 lines up with 10 middle nucleotides. The TCR originated in a woman older than 75 with acute or convalescent COVID-19. In nucleotide form, the sequence is TGTGCCAGCAGCCAAGTCAGCGGGGGGGCCCGAACCGGGGAGCTGTTTTTT. This sequence encodes CASSQVSGGARTGELFF.